One sample yielded the 25 T cell receptor beta chains listed below, sequenced in a study of blood T cell repertoires in COVID-19. Produced via immunoSEQ multiplex PCR; TCRdb's table is partial and in-frame only. The sample has more than 200,000 clones, around 84% seen once; the top ten hold roughly a tenth. The material sequenced was peripheral blood. The origin of the receptors is a woman older than 75 with COVID-19, enrolled during active disease.

This clone occurred once. The chain joins TRBV15 to TRBJ2-5, with 11 bases matching TRBD2. Germline CDR1 and CDR2: LNHNV and YYDKDF (reference sequence). Trimming took 0 bases from V and 7 from J; bases not matched to a gene: 1. The CDR3 runs to 14 residues. Written as DNA, the CDR3 is TGTGCCACCAGCAGAGATACTAGCGGGGGGACCCAGTACTTC. This translates into CATSRDTSGGTQYF.

This clone was counted between two and nine times. The chain recombines TRBV3-1 (or the pseudogene TRBV3-2) with TRBJ1-2; 7 bases match TRBD1. The CDR3 has 12 residues. V lost 4 bases and J lost 5; bases outside the gene matches: 1. Germline V CDR1 and CDR2: LGHDT, YNNKEL (reference sequence). CDR3 region: CASSPTGYGYTF. CDR3 in DNA: TGTGCCAGCAGCCCGACAGGGTATGGCTACACCTTC.

J is TRBJ1-3 and V is TRBV7-3; TRBD1 aligns across 8 bases. Germline assignment: CDR1 SGHTA and CDR2 FQGTGA. The CDR3 covers 14 residues. Losses at the gene ends were 4 bases for V and 3 bases for J; bases not matched to a gene: 2. CDR3 sequence (DNA): TGTGCCAGCAGCTCCGGACAGGGTGGAAACACCATATATTTT. This gives the protein CASSSGQGGNTIYF.

Turning to this clone: At the DNA level, this CDR3 is encoded by other sequences in the same sample as well. This chain connects TRBV6-1 to TRBJ1-2; D gene unclear. In germline, CDR1 is MNHNS, CDR2 SASEGT. Trimming took off 0 bases at V and 6 bases at J, with 8 bases between the two ends. The CDR3 is 13 amino acids. CDR3 protein: CASSEALRDGYTF. The CDR3 DNA follows: TGTGCCAGCAGTGAAGCGCTTCGGGATGGCTACACCTTC.

In this sample, this clone turned up once. The chain uses TRBV7-2 and TRBJ1-6; no clear D gene. V shed 3 bases and J shed 7 bases, with 16 bases lying between them. CDR3 size: 16 residues. The germline V gene has CDR1 SGHTA and CDR2 FQGNSA. The CDR3 nucleotides are TGTGCCAGCAGCTTCTTAACGGGGTCTGGGAATTCACCCCTCCACTTT. This encodes CASSFLTGSGNSPLHF.

This clone was picked up one time. This chain joins TRBV5-1 and TRBJ1-1; TRBD1 might be the D (5 bases). This CDR3 is built from 15 residues. The ends were cut back, 0 bases at V and 3 bases at J, with 12 bases in the middle. Germline CDR1 reads SGHRS; CDR2 reads YFSETQ. The CDR3 region is CASSLDGGGYTEAFF. CDR3 nucleotides: TGCGCCAGCAGCTTGGATGGGGGAGGGTACACTGAAGCTTTCTTT.

V is TRBV29-1 and J is TRBJ2-3; no clear D gene. CDR3 length: 11 amino acids. CDR1 and CDR2 from the germline V gene are SQVTM and ANQGSEA. The V end lost 3 bases, the J end lost 7 bases, and 8 bases lay between the germline ends. The CDR3 nucleotides read TGCAGCGTTGACACTGTGAATACGCAGTATTTT. This sequence encodes CSVDTVNTQYF.

There are a few counts of this clone. The chain is built from TRBV28 and TRBJ1-2, with 10 bases lining up with TRBD1. V lost 4 bases, J lost 3 bases, and 5 bases stayed unmatched. The CDR3 is 15 residues long. Germline V CDR1 and CDR2: MDHEN, SYDVKM. The CDR3 region is CASSSPTGGDYGYTF. CDR3 DNA sequence: TGTGCCAGCAGTTCTCCGACAGGGGGCGACTATGGCTACACCTTC.

The rearrangement uses TRBV30 and TRBJ1-1, with D perhaps matching TRBD1 (6 bases). Germline V gene sequence: CDR1 GTSNPN, CDR2 SVGIG (reference sequence). The CDR3 sequence is 13 residues long. V lost 3 bases, J lost 3 bases, and 11 bases lay in between. The CDR3 region is CAWRGQGYTEAFF. CDR3 DNA sequence: TGTGCCTGGAGAGGTCAGGGGTACACTGAAGCTTTCTTT.

This clone occurred once. The chain combines TRBV12-5 with TRBJ1-2; D unclear. The V end lost 8 bases, the J end lost 8 bases, and 12 bases lay between the germline ends. There are 11 residues in the CDR3. Germline V gives CDR1 LGHNT, CDR2 FRNRAP. CDR3 nucleotide sequence: TGTGCTAGTAGTGGGCCGGTCGGCTACACCTTC. It encodes CASSGPVGYTF.

The chain joins TRBV2 to TRBJ1-6; D might be TRBD1 (6 bases). From germline, CDR1 is SNHLY and CDR2 FYNNEI. CDR3 size: 14 residues. V shed 7 bases and J shed 6 bases, with 13 bases lying between them. The CDR3 nucleotides are TGTGCCAGCATCACGGGGGGCCCTAATTCACCCCTCCACTTT. It codes for CASITGGPNSPLHF. The whole variable domain, remainder taken from reference TRBV2 and TRBJ1-6, is EPEVTQTPSHQVTQMGQEVILRCVPISNHLYFYWYRQILGQKVEFLVSFYNNEISEKSEIFDDQFSVERPDGSNFTLKIRSTKLEDSAMYFCASITGGPNSPLHFGNGTRLTVT.

This chain connects TRBV28 to TRBJ2-4; perhaps TRBD2 as D (5 bases). Germline V lookup: CDR1 MDHEN, CDR2 SYDVKM. This CDR3 contains 14 residues. V lost 7 bases and J 0 bases, leaving 10 bases between the germline ends. CDR3 coding DNA: TGTGCCAGCAACTTCGGGGAAGCCAAAAACATTCAGTACTTC. Translating gives CASNFGEAKNIQYF. Based on the CDR3 plus reference TRBV28 and TRBJ2-4, the full variable domain is DVKVTQSSRYLVKRTGEKVFLECVQDMDHENMFWYRQDPGLGLRLIYFSYDVKMKEKGDIPEGYSVSREKKERFSLILESASTNQTSMYLCASNFGEAKNIQYFGAGTRLSVL.

The table lists this clone with a count of one. The chain has TRBV6-5 and TRBJ1-1; possibly TRBD1 for D (6 bases). Germline CDR1 MNHEY, CDR2 SVGAGI. This CDR3 comprises 13 residues. Deletions cut 7 bases from V and 5 bases from J, with 14 bases between. CDR3 nucleotide sequence: TGTGCCAGCATGAGGGGGATTAGAACTGAAGCTTTCTTT. This sequence encodes CASMRGIRTEAFF.

The rearrangement joins TRBV6-5 to TRBJ1-2; D may be TRBD1 (6 bases). Germline V CDR1 and CDR2: MNHEY, SVGAGI. The CDR3 runs to 13 residues. Trimming stripped 2 bases from V and 7 bases from J, with 11 bases between. This CDR3 is CASSYAGQPGYTF. The DNA for the CDR3 is TGTGCCAGCAGTTACGCCGGACAGCCTGGCTACACCTTC.

The DNA for the CDR3 is TGCAGCGTTGCGAAACAGGGGTCAACTAATGAAAAACTGTTTTTT. It is translated as CSVAKQGSTNEKLFF. The rearrangement links TRBV29-1 to TRBJ1-4; TRBD1 agrees at 7 bases. The V gene's germline CDR1 is SQVTM and CDR2 ANQGSEA. V was pared by 4 bases and J by 0 bases, with 5 bases of the junction left unmatched. This CDR3 is 15 amino acids long.

This clone appeared once. The V gene is TRBV28, the J gene TRBJ2-7; D remains unclear. CDR1 and CDR2 from the germline V gene are MDHEN and SYDVKM. The CDR3 covers 11 residues. This CDR3 is CATSEAYEQYV. For the CDR3, the DNA is TGTGCCACCAGTGAGGCCTACGAGCAGTACGTC.

The rearrangement joins TRBV3-1 (or the pseudogene TRBV3-2) to TRBJ1-2; tentatively, D is TRBD1 (5 bases). The CDR3 length is 13 residues. Trimming left V 4 bases short and J 5 bases short, with 11 bases between. CDR1 LGHDT and CDR2 YNNKEL come from the germline V gene (reference sequence). CDR3 DNA: TGTGCCAGCAGCCCGGACATTTGGTATGGCTACACCTTC. Its translation: CASSPDIWYGYTF.

This chain joins TRBV7-9 and TRBJ1-4, with no clear D. Germline V gene data show CDR1 as SEHNR and CDR2 as FQNEAQ (reference sequence). Trimming took off 1 base at V and 10 bases at J, with 13 bases between the two ends. This CDR3 region has 14 residues. CDR3 protein: CASSLDFNESKLFF. The CDR3 bases are TGTGCCAGCAGCTTAGATTTTAATGAGTCAAAACTGTTTTTT.

The J gene is TRBJ2-1, the V gene TRBV5-1, with 8 bases lining up with TRBD2. Germline assignment: CDR1 SGHRS and CDR2 YFSETQ. J lost 15 bases, V lost 0 bases, and 8 bases had no gene match. The CDR3 runs 13 residues. DNA of the CDR3: TGCGCCAGCAGCTTGGGGAGCGGGGGAGGTCGGTTCTTC. It codes for CASSLGSGGGRFF.

V gene TRBV18 combines with J gene TRBJ1-2; D remains unclear. From germline, CDR1 is KGHSH and CDR2 LQKENI. CDR3 length equals 13 residues. Trimming removed 3 bases from V and 4 bases from J, with 9 bases in between. DNA of the CDR3: TGTGCCAGCTCACCCCAAAACAGCTATGGCTACACCTTC. Residues: CASSPQNSYGYTF.

The chain has TRBV12-3 or TRBV12-4 and TRBJ1-2, with D tentatively TRBD1 (5 bases). V gave up 6 bases and J gave up 5 bases, with 13 bases separating them. The CDR3 totals 13 residues. The CDR3 sequence: CASSLGQKYGYTF. The CDR3 region has the DNA TGTGCCAGCAGCCTGGGGCAGAAGTATGGCTACACCTTC.

This clone was detected a few times. This sequence joins TRBV6-1 and TRBJ1-1, with 9 bases aligning to TRBD1. The CDR3 is 14 residues long. The V and J ends lost 3 bases and 7 bases, in that order; junction bases with no gene match: 6. CDR1 is MNHNS, CDR2 SASEGT, per germline. CDR3 loop: CASSDDRGYFEAFF. The CDR3, as DNA: TGTGCCAGCAGTGATGACAGGGGGTACTTTGAAGCTTTCTTT.

The chain links TRBV7-9 to TRBJ1-2, with TRBD1 matching over 7 bases. Per the germline V gene, CDR1 is SEHNR and CDR2 is FQNEAQ (reference sequence). V dropped 6 bases and J dropped 3; count of bases not matched to a gene: 7. The length of the CDR3 is 14 residues. The CDR3 sequence is CASRGDSFYYGYTF. As DNA, the CDR3 is TGTGCCAGCAGAGGGGACAGTTTTTACTATGGCTACACCTTC. The full variable domain, rest sourced from reference TRBV7-9 and TRBJ1-2, is DTGVSQNPRHKITKRGQNVTFRCDPISEHNRLYWYRQTLGQGPEFLTYFQNEAQLEKSRLLSDRFSAERPKGSFSTLEIQRTEQGDSAMYLCASRGDSFYYGYTFGSGTRLTVV.

The V call is TRBV7-2, the J call TRBJ2-1; D may be TRBD1 (5 bases). Trimming left V 3 bases short and J 6 bases short, with 12 bases between. The CDR3 sequence is 14 residues long. CDR1 SGHTA and CDR2 FQGNSA come from the germline V gene. CDR3 nucleotides: TGTGCCAGCAGCTTGGGGCGACAGATCAATGAGCAGTTCTTC. Protein: CASSLGRQINEQFF. Drawing the rest from reference TRBV7-2 and TRBJ2-1, the complete variable domain is GAGVSQSPSNKVTEKGKDVELRCDPISGHTALYWYRQSLGQGLEFLIYFQGNSAPDKSGLPSDRFSAERTGGSVSTLTIQRTQQEDSAVYLCASSLGRQINEQFFGPGTRLTVL.

The V gene is TRBV19, the J gene TRBJ1-2, with D perhaps TRBD1 (6 bases). V was clipped by 10 bases and J by 6 bases, with 21 bases between them. The CDR3 length is 14 residues. Germline-derived CDR1 and CDR2 are LNHDA and SQIVND (reference sequence). DNA for the CDR3: TGTGCCACTCAAAGCGGGGGGCGCGTAGATGGCTACACCTTC. Translation: CATQSGGRVDGYTF.